The next 14 T cell receptor beta chains were all read from a single sample in a study of metastatic and nonmetastatic thyroid tumors. Each patient came to thyroid surgery without any prior treatment (of any kind). TCRdb re-clonotyped the PCR reads via MiXCR. The table shows around 4,500 clones, with 30% to 40% occurring only once. The sample comprised adjacent normal tissue. The source is a male donor with papillary thyroid cancer or a benign thyroid nodule (not recorded which). Some clones in this sample may be carry-over from other donors' samples.

By proportion, this clone is large. The chain couples TRBV6-1 to TRBJ1-5; D is unclear. Germline loops: CDR1 MNHNS, CDR2 SASEGT. The CDR3 has 14 residues. The V end was cut by 5 bases, the J end by 3 bases, with 11 bases between. CDR3 in DNA: TGTGCCAGCAGTCTTGGAGGTAACAATCAGCCCCAGCATTTT. Its translation: CASSLGGNNQPQHF.

V and J are TRBV28 and TRBJ2-7; 7 nucleotides agree with TRBD1. Per germline, CDR1 MDHEN and CDR2 SYDVKM. V lost 6 bases and J lost 2; bases outside the gene matches: 10. The CDR3 has 15 residues. This CDR3 is CASSSLHRGTYEQYF. The CDR3 DNA reads as TGTGCCAGCAGCTCTCTGCACAGGGGAACCTACGAGCAGTACTTC.

This clone has a handful of counts. The chain uses TRBV12-3 or TRBV12-4 and TRBJ1-5; no clear D gene. V lost 3 bases and J lost 0, with 9 bases in between. This CDR3 region has 15 residues. The CDR3 here is CASSFGVYSNQPQHF. DNA of the CDR3: TGTGCCAGCAGTTTTGGAGTTTATAGCAATCAGCCCCAGCATTTT.

The V call is TRBV11-1, the J call TRBJ1-2, with TRBD1 identical over 12 bases. V shed 4 bases, J shed 8 bases, and the junction held 11 bases outside the gene matches. From germline, CDR1 is SGHAT and CDR2 FQDESV (reference sequence). The CDR3 runs 16 residues. The CDR3 DNA reads TGTGCCAGCAGCTCCCCTTTCGGGACAGGGGGCCAAGGCTACACCTTC. Its protein product is CASSSPFGTGGQGYTF.

This clone was detected a few times. The chain is built from TRBV12-3 or TRBV12-4 and TRBJ2-3, with 9 bases identical to TRBD2. The junction had 6 bases not matched to a gene; V was cut back by 5 bases and J by 3 bases. The CDR3 sequence is 15 residues long. DNA of the CDR3: TGTGCCAGCAGTCTCGGACTAGCGTCTACAGATACGCAGTATTTT. Protein sequence: CASSLGLASTDTQYF.

The genes are TRBV20-1 and TRBJ2-1, with D maybe TRBD2 (5 bases). Trimming removed 3 bases at V and 2 bases at J, with 8 bases between. Germline lookup yields CDR1 DFQATT and CDR2 SNEGSKA (reference sequence). The CDR3 has 13 amino acids. CDR3 sequence: CSARDSTYNEQFF. The CDR3 coding sequence is TGCAGTGCTAGGGACTCAACCTACAATGAGCAGTTCTTC.

This clone is medium-sized within its sample. The V gene is TRBV29-1, the J gene TRBJ2-2, with D possibly being TRBD1 (6 bases). Trimming left V 6 bases short and J 7 bases short, with 15 bases between. The germline CDR1 and CDR2 sequences are SQVTM and ANQGSEA. The CDR3 contains 13 residues. The CDR3 DNA sequence: TGCAGCGTCGATACAGGGAATGGCGGGGAGCTGTTTTTT. It encodes CSVDTGNGGELFF.

The CDR3, as DNA: TGTGCCAGCTCACGGGGCGTCCAAGAGACCCAGTACTTC. The encoded protein is CASSRGVQETQYF. The V gene is TRBV18, the J gene TRBJ2-5, with a tentative D call TRBD1 (5 bases). From germline, CDR1 is KGHSH and CDR2 LQKENI. CDR3 length: 13 amino acids. Between the trimmed V and J ends, which lost 4 bases and 1 base, there was a span of 7 bases.

The table lists this clone with a few counts. At one end, the junction sequence differs from germline, possibly due to a read error. V is TRBV6-6 and J is TRBJ1-2; 8 bases match TRBD1. The CDR3 has 15 residues. Germline values: CDR1 MNHNY, CDR2 SVGAGI (reference sequence). CDR3 bases: TGTGCCAGCAGTTACTCATGGACAGGGCACTATGGCTGCACCTTC. The encoded protein is CASSYSWTGHYGCTF.

The chain couples TRBV20-1 to TRBJ2-2; 9 bases line up with TRBD2. The CDR3 sequence is 16 residues long. The J segment lost 6 bases and the V segment lost 0 bases, leaving 8 bases of the junction unmatched. In germline, CDR1 is DFQATT, CDR2 SNEGSKA (reference sequence). CDR3 nucleotides: TGCAGTGCTAGAGATTCGAGCGGGAGGTCCCCCGGGGAGCTGTTTTTT. It translates to CSARDSSGRSPGELFF.

V gene TRBV19 combines with J gene TRBJ1-3; D possibly corresponds to TRBD1 (5 bases). Germline V gene sequence: CDR1 LNHDA, CDR2 SQIVND (reference sequence). The CDR3 sequence is 13 residues long. Trimming removed 7 bases from V and 4 bases from J, with 11 bases in between. In DNA form, the CDR3 reads TGTGCCAGTAATAAGGGGCAAGGAAACACCATATATTTT. It translates to CASNKGQGNTIYF.

This clone is categorized as large (0.1 to 1%). The chain carries TRBV27 and TRBJ2-7; TRBD2 aligns across 11 bases. This CDR3 spans 13 amino acids. Germline lookup yields CDR1 MNHEY and CDR2 SMNVEV (reference sequence). Losses at the gene ends were 4 bases for V and 5 bases for J; bases not matched to a gene: 1. CDR3 amino acids: CASSSSGRHEQYF. The CDR3, as DNA: TGTGCCAGCAGTTCTAGCGGGAGGCACGAGCAGTACTTC.

The chain joins TRBV9 to TRBJ1-2; tentative D call: TRBD1 (6 bases). The CDR3 is 13 amino acids. CDR1 is SGDLS and CDR2 is YYNGEE in the germline V gene. The V end lost 3 bases, the J end lost 8 bases, and 14 bases lay between the germline ends. For the CDR3, the DNA is TGTGCCAGCAGCGCCCAGGGGAGGGTCGGCTACACCTTC. Its translation is CASSAQGRVGYTF.

This clone ranks as medium-sized. This chain uses TRBV7-6 with TRBJ1-3; D not certain. CDR1 is SGHVS, CDR2 FNYEAQ, per germline. Trimming took off 10 bases at V and 4 bases at J, with 11 bases between the two ends. The CDR3 is made up of 12 amino acids. The CDR3: CAITYIGNTIYF. The CDR3 DNA reads TGTGCCATTACCTATATAGGAAACACCATATATTTT.